The present T cell receptor (beta chain) was sequenced within a study of T cells after yellow fever vaccination. From germline, CDR1 is LGHNT and CDR2 FRNRAP. This CDR3 spans 15 amino acids. Trimming removed 2 bases from V and 6 bases from J, with 15 bases in between. TCRdb reprocessed the 5' RACE reads via MiXCR and lists one record per CDR3 protein. This sample has hundreds of thousands of distinct CDR3 sequences, with about a fifth found just once. This clonotype showed up just a few times. Its antigen is undetermined. Study-wide results and caveats: Most primary-vaccination clones reappeared after the booster (about 97% CD4, 88% CD8). Researchers cautioned that FACS-sorted repertoires could harbor abundant clonotypes contaminating from the bulk population.

The sample consisted of PBMCs, taken roughly 23 days after the first yellow fever vaccination. The J gene is TRBJ2-3, the V gene TRBV12-5; perhaps D is TRBD1 or TRBD2 (5 bases each). The receptor's source is a man in his late teens or twenties who received the YFV17D yellow fever vaccine. CDR3 sequence reads: CASGLSPGIADTQYF. The CDR3 DNA reads TGTGCTAGTGGTTTGTCCCCAGGGATAGCGGATACGCAGTATTTT. The entire variable domain, with the rest obtained from reference TRBV12-5 and TRBJ2-3, is as follows: DARVTQTPRHKVTEMGQEVTMRCQPILGHNTVFWYRQTMMQGLELLAYFRNRAPLDDSGMPKDRFSAEMPDATLATLKIQPSEPRDSAVYFCASGLSPGIADTQYFGPGTRLTVL.